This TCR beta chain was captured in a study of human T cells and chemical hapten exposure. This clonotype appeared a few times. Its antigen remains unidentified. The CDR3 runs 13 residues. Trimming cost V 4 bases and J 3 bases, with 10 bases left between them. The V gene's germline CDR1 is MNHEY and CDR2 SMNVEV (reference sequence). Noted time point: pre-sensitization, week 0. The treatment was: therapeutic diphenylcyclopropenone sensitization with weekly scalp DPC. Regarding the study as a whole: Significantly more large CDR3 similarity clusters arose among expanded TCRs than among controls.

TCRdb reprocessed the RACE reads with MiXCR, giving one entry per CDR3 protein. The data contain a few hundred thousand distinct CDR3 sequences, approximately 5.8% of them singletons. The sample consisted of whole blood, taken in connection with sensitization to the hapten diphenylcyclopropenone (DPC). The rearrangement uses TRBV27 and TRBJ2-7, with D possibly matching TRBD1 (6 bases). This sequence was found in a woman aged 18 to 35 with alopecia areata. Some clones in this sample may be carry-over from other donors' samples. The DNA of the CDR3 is TGTGCCAGCAGTTCCCGGGACAACTACGAGCAGTACTTC. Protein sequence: CASSSRDNYEQYF.